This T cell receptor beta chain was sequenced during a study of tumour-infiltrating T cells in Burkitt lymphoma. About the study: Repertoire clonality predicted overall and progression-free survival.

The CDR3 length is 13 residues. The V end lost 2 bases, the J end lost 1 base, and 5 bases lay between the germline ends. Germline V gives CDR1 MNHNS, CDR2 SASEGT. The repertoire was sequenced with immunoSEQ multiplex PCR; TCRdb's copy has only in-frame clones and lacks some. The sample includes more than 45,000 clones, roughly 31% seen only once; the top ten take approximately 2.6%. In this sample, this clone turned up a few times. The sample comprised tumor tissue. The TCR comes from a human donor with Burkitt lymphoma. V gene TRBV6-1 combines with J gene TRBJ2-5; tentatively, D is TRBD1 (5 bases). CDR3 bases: TGTGCCAGCAGTGAAACAGGCCAAGAGACCCAGTACTTC. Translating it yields CASSETGQETQYF.